This entry is about one T cell receptor (beta chain). Its antigen remains unknown. This CDR3 fails to terminate in the conserved phenylalanine or tryptophan, so it likely reflects a read error. These data come from a study of tumor and adjacent non-tumor tissue in lung cancer. The template was RNA from unsorted bulk tissue. Study outcomes and limitations: Normal lung showed higher cumulative top 100 clone frequency than tumor.

TCRbeta libraries were built with three rounds of nested PCR, modified from ARM-PCR. TCRdb used MiXCR to reprocess the multiplex PCR reads, holding one entry per CDR3 protein. The profile shows roughly 65,000 distinct CDR3 sequences, 50% to 60% of them singletons. Per germline, CDR1 SQVTM and CDR2 ANQGSEA. This CDR3 spans 14 amino acids. The rearrangement uses TRBV29-1 and TRBJ2-6, with D perhaps matching TRBD2 (6 bases). The material sequenced was lung tumor tissue. This receptor was taken from a man in his fifties or sixties with non-small cell lung cancer. The CDR3 nucleotides read TGCTGTGTTGGAGGGCTCGGGGGGGCCAACGTCCTGACTTCC. Amino acid sequence: CCVGGLGGANVLTS.